Presented here are 8 T cell receptor beta chains from one specimen sequenced in a study of OX40 agonist ivuxolimab in advanced cancers. Profiled with immunoSEQ multiplex PCR; TCRdb holds only in-frame clones, not every one. The table has tens of thousands of clones, under 80% seen once. The material was CD4+ or CD8+ T cells sorted from blood, obtained in a trial of the OX40 agonist ivuxolimab. The origin of the receptors is an adult with an advanced solid tumor such as melanoma, head and neck, liver or kidney cancer.

The V and J genes are TRBV5-6 and TRBJ2-7; D call uncertain. This CDR3 is built from 15 residues. The V gene lost 1 base and the J gene lost 0 bases, with 11 bases spanning the gap. The germline V gene encodes CDR1 SGHDT and CDR2 YYEEEE. As DNA, the CDR3 is TGTGCCAGCAGCTTGCTCTCACAATTCTCCTACGAGCAGTACTTC. This codes for CASSLLSQFSYEQYF.

The chain employs TRBV6-5 and TRBJ2-1; 11 positions match TRBD2. Trimming took 5 bases from V and 3 from J; bases not matched to a gene: 0. The germline gives CDR1 MNHEY, CDR2 SVGAGI. The CDR3 loop spans 14 amino acids. CDR3 DNA sequence: TGTGCCAGCAGTACTAGCGGGGGCTACAATGAGCAGTTCTTC. Protein product: CASSTSGGYNEQFF.

This clone has more than one count but fewer than ten. The J gene is TRBJ1-3, the V gene TRBV18; 9 nucleotides match TRBD1. Germline CDR1 and CDR2: KGHSH and LQKENI. The CDR3 runs to 17 residues. V lost 3 bases and J lost 2; bases outside the gene matches: 8. The CDR3 here is CASSPRTGERTGNTIYF. DNA of the CDR3: TGTGCCAGCTCACCCCGGACAGGGGAAAGAACTGGAAACACCATATATTTT.

CDR3 sequence (DNA): TGTGCCAGCAGTCCTGCACCTCGGACTAGCGGCTACGAGCAGTACTTC. Amino acid sequence: CASSPAPRTSGYEQYF. The chain combines TRBV27 with TRBJ2-7; 10 bases are a match to TRBD2. The J segment lost 3 bases and the V segment lost 5 bases, leaving 10 bases of the junction unmatched. The CDR3 is 16 amino acids. Germline loops: CDR1 MNHEY, CDR2 SMNVEV (reference sequence).

The CDR3 reads CASSIVLQETQYF. The CDR3 region has the DNA TGTGCCAGTAGTATAGTCCTCCAAGAGACCCAGTACTTC. The chain combines TRBV19 with TRBJ2-5; D is uncertain. Germline lookup yields CDR1 LNHDA and CDR2 SQIVND (reference sequence). V gave up 1 base and J gave up 1 base, with 4 bases separating them. This CDR3 has 13 residues.

This chain links TRBV5-6 with TRBJ2-3; possible D gene TRBD1, 6 bases. The CDR3 has 13 amino acids. The V end was cut by 5 bases, the J end by 9 bases, with 16 bases between. CDR1 and CDR2 from the germline V gene are SGHDT and YYEEEE. In DNA form, the CDR3 reads TGTGCCAGCAGTCAATGGGGGCGAGGGACGCAGTATTTT. Translating gives CASSQWGRGTQYF.

This clone has only a few counts. The chain is built from TRBV27 and TRBJ1-1; D possibly corresponds to TRBD1 (5 bases). Deletions cut 2 bases from V and 6 bases from J, with 10 bases between. This CDR3 has 13 residues. Germline V gene data show CDR1 as MNHEY and CDR2 as SMNVEV (reference sequence). CDR3 nucleotide sequence: TGTGCCAGCAGTTTAGGGGGGACGGCTGAAGCTTTCTTT. This translates into CASSLGGTAEAFF.

V usage is TRBV29-1 and J usage is TRBJ2-7; 7 bases line up with TRBD1. The CDR3 loop spans 13 amino acids. In germline, CDR1 is SQVTM, CDR2 ANQGSEA. V gave up 6 bases and J gave up 2 bases; unmatched junction bases: 7. CDR3 protein: CSVGQAFTYEQYF. CDR3 sequence (DNA): TGCAGCGTCGGACAGGCGTTTACCTACGAGCAGTACTTC.